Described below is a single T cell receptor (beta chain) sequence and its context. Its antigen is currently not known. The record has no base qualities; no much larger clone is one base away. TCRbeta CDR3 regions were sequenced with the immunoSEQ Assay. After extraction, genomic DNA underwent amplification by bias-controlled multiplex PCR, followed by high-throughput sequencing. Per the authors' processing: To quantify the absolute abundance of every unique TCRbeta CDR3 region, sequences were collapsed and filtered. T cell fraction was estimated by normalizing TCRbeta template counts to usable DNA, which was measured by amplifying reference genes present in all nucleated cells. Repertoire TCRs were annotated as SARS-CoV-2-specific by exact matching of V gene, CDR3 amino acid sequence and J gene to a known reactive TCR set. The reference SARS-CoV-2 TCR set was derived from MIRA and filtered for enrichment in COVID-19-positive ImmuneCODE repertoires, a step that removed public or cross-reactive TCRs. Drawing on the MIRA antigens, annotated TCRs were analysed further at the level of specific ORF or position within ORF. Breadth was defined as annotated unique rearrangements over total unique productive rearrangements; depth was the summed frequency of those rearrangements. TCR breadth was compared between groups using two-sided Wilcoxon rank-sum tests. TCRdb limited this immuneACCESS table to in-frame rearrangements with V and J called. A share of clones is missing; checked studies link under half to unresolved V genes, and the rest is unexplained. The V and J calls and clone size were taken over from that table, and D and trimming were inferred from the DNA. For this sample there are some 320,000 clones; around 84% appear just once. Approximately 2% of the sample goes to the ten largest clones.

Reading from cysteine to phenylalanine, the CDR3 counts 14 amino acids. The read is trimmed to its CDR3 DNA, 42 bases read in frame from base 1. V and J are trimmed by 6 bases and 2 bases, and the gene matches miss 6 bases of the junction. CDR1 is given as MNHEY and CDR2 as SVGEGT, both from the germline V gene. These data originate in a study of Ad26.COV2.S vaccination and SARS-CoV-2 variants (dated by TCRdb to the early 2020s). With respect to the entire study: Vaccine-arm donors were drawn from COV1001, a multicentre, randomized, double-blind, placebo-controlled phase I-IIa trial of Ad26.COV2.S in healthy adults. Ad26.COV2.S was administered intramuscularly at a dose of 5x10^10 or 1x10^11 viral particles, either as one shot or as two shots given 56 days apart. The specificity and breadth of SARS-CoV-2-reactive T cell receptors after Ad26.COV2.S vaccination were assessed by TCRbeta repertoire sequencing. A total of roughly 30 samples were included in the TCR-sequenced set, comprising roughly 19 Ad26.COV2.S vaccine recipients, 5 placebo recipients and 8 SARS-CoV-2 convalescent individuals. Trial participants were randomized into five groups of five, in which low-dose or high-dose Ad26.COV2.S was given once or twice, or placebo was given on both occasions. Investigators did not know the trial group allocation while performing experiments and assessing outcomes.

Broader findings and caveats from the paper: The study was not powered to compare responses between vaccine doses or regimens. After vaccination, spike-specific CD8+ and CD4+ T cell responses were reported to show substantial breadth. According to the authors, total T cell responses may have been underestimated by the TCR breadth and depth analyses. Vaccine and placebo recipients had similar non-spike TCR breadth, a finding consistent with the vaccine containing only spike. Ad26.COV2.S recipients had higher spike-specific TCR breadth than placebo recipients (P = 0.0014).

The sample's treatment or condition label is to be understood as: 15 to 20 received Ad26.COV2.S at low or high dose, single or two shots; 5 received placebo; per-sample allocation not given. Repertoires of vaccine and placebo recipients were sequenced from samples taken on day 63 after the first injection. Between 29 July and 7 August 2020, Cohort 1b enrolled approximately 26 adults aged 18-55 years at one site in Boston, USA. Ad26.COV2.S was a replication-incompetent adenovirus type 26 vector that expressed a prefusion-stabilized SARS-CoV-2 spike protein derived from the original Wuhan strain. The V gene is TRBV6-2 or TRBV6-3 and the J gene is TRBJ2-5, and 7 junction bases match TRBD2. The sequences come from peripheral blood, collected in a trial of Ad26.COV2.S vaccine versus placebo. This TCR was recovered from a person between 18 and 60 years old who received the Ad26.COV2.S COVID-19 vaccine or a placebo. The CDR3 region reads CASSLGLPQETQYF. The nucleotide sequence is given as TGTGCCAGCAGCCTGGGACTACCTCAAGAGACCCAGTACTTC.